The rows below give T cell receptor beta chains drawn from one sample of a study of blood T cell repertoires in COVID-19. TCRdb's copy holds only in-frame clones and misses some; the assay was immunoSEQ multiplex PCR. Of 100,000 to 150,000 clones detected, approximately 80% appear once; the ten largest clones hold more than 7.5%. The sample taken for sequencing was peripheral blood. All receptors come from a woman aged 60 to 75 with active or convalescent COVID-19. The CDR3 runs from the conserved cysteine through the conserved F or W. Each record gives: D gene, J gene, V gene, clone size, CDR3 DNA, CDR3 protein. The D gene is left open where the match is weak. The size field is filled for only some rows; it gives once, few, many or a size class.

-,TRBJ2-5,TRBV11-1,-,TGTGCCAGCAGCCGAGGACAGCAAGAGACCCAGTACTTC,CASSRGQQETQYF
-,TRBJ1-3,TRBV3-1/TRBV3-2,-,TGTGCCAGCAGCCGAAAGAGTCAATCTGGAAACACCATATATTTT,CASSRKSQSGNTIYF
-,TRBJ1-5,TRBV7-2,-,TGTGCCAGCAGCTTATCAGGGTTCAATCAGCCCCAGCATTTT,CASSLSGFNQPQHF
TRBD1,TRBJ2-5,TRBV6-1,-,TGTGCCAGCAGTGAAGGGCAGGGGGTCGAGACCCAGTACTTC,CASSEGQGVETQYF
TRBD1,TRBJ2-2,TRBV6-5,-,TGTGCCAGCAGTTACCAGACAGGGATCGGCAGGGAGCTGTTTTTT,CASSYQTGIGRELFF
-,TRBJ2-2,TRBV9,-,TGTGCCAGCAGCGTGACGGGAGCCAACACCGGGGAGCTGTTTTTT,CASSVTGANTGELFF
-,TRBJ1-5,TRBV1,-,TGCACCAGCAGCCAAATAAGACAGGGGGCACGAAATCAGCCCCAGCATTTT,CTSSQIRQGARNQPQHF
TRBD2,TRBJ2-3,TRBV5-4,-,TGTGCCAGCAGCCCAAGAGGACTAGCGGGACCAGATACGCAGTATTTT,CASSPRGLAGPDTQYF
-,TRBJ2-3,TRBV5-1,-,TGCGCCAGCAGCTTGAGGCAGGGCACAGATACGCAGTATTTT,CASSLRQGTDTQYF
-,TRBJ1-3,TRBV7-2,-,TGTGCCAGCAGCTTACCGGGGGCTGGAAACACCATATATTTT,CASSLPGAGNTIYF
TRBD2,TRBJ2-1,TRBV5-4,-,TGTGCCAGCAGCCCTAGCGGGAGTGGATACAATGAGCAGTTCTTC,CASSPSGSGYNEQFF
-,TRBJ1-1,TRBV9,-,TGTGCCAGCAGCGTGACCCTCGGGACTGAAGCTTTCTTT,CASSVTLGTEAFF
TRBD2,TRBJ2-6,TRBV4-3,-,TGCGCCAGCAGCCACCGCTGGGGGGGGGTTGCTGGGGCCAACGTCCTGACTTTC,CASSHRWGGVAGANVLTF
-,TRBJ1-2,TRBV7-9,once,TGTGCCAGCAGCCCAAAGGCGGGGGGCTCTGGCTACACCTTC,CASSPKAGGSGYTF
-,TRBJ1-6,TRBV28,-,TGTGCCAGCTGGGGCGGGGTACAGAGCTCCTATAATTCACCCCTCCACTTT,CASWGGVQSSYNSPLHF